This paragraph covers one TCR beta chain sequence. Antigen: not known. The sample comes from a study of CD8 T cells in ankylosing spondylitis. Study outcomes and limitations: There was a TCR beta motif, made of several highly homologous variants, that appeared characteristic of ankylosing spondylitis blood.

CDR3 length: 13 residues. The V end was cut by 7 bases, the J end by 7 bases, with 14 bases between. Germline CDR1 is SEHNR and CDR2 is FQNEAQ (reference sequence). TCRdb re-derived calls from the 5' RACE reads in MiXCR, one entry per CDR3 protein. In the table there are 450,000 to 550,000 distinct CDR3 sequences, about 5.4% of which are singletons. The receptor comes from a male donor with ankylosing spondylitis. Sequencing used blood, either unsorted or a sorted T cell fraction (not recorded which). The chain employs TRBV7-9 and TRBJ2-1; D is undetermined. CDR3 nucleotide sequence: TGTGCCAGCAACAGCCCCACATCGAATGAGCAGTTCTTC. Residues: CASNSPTSNEQFF.